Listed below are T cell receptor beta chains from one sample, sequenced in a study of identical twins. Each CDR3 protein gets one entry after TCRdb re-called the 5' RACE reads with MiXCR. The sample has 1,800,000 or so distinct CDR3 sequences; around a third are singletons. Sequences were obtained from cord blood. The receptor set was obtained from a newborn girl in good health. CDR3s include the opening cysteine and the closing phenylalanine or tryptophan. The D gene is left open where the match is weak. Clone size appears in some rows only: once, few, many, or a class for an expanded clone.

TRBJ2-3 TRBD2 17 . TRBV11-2 TGTGCCAGCAGCCCGAGTCTAGCGGGGGGAAAAACAGATACGCAGTATTTT CASSPSLAGGKTDTQYF
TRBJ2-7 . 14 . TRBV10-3 TGTGCCATCAGCCCTGTCGCGGACTCCTACGAGCAGTACTTC CAISPVADSYEQYF
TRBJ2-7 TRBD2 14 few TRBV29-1 TGCAGCGCTTACGGACTAGCGGGAGTCACCGAGCAGTACTTC CSAYGLAGVTEQYF
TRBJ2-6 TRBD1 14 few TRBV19 TGTGCCAGTATTCAAAATAACAGGGGGGACGTCCTGACTTTC CASIQNNRGDVLTF
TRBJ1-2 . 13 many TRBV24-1 TGTGCCACCGGATTACAGGGTACATACGGCTACACCTTC CATGLQGTYGYTF
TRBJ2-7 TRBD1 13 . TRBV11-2 TGTGCCAGCAGCCCCCTGACAGGGCCCGAGCAGTACTTC CASSPLTGPEQYF
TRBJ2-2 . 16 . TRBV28 TGTGCCAGCAGGCCTCTTCGGGACACACTAAAGGGGGAGCTGTTTTTT CASRPLRDTLKGELFF
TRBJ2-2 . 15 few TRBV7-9 TGTGCCAGCAGCTCGATCTACAGGGTCACCGGGGAGCTGTTTTTT CASSSIYRVTGELFF
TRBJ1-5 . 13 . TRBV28 TGTGCCAGTGGACAGTCTTTAAATCAGTCCCAGCATTTT CASGQSLNQSQHF
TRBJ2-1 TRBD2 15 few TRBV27 TGTGCCAGAGGAGCGGGGGGCCTTTCCTACAATGAGCAGTTCTTC CARGAGGLSYNEQFF
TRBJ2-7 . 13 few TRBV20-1 TGCAGTGCTAGACTCGGGGGGCAGGACGAGCAGTACTTC CSARLGGQDEQYF
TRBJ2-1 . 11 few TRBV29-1 TGCAGCCCCAACAGGGCCAATGAGCAGTTCTTC CSPNRANEQFF
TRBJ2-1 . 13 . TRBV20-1 TGCAGTGCTCCTAAGATGCCCAGCCATGAGCAGTTCTTC CSAPKMPSHEQFF
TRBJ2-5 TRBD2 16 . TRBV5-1 TGCGCCAGCAGCTTAGCGGGACTGAGCACACAAGAGACCCAGTACTTC CASSLAGLSTQETQYF
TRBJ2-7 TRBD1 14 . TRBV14 TGTGCCAGCAGCCCCACCGGACAGGGGTTTGAGCAGTACTTC CASSPTGQGFEQYF
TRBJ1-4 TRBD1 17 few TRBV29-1 TGCAGCGTTTCCGGACAGGGAGGTGGTGTAACTAATGAAAAACTGTTTTTT CSVSGQGGGVTNEKLFF
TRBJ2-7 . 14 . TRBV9 TGTGCCAGCAGCGTAGGAGAGCCTGGCTACGAGCAGTACTTC CASSVGEPGYEQYF
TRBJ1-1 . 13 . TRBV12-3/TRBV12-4 TGTGCCAGCAGTCCCTTGGCGTACACTGAAGCTTTCTTT CASSPLAYTEAFF
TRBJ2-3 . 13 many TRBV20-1 TGCAGTGCTCGATCGGGGGGCTTGGATACGCAGTATTTT CSARSGGLDTQYF
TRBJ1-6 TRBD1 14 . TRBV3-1 TGTGCCAGCAGCCGCGGGACAGTCAATTCACCCCTCCACTTT CASSRGTVNSPLHF
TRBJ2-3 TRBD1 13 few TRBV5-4 TGTGCCAGCAGCGCGACAGGGTCTGATACGCAGTATTTT CASSATGSDTQYF
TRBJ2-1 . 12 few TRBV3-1 TGTGCCAGCAGCGGTCCTTGGGGTGAGCAGTTCTTC CASSGPWGEQFF
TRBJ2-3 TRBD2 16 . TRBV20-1 TGCAGTGCTGTACACCCGGGACTAGCGGGAGCGGATACGCAGTATTTT CSAVHPGLAGADTQYF
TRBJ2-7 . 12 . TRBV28 TGTGCCAGCACCAGGACTTCCTACGAGCAGTACTTC CASTRTSYEQYF
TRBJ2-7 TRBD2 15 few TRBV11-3 TGTGCCAGCAGCTTAGGCCTGGGACTAGGTTACGAGCAGTACTTC CASSLGLGLGYEQYF
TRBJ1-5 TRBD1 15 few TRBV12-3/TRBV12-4 TGTGCCAGCAGTCCACAGGGGGCTATCAATCAGCCCCAGCATTTT CASSPQGAINQPQHF
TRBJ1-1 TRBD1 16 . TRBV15 TGTGCCACCCCCGGGGGTTTGGACAGGGATAACACTGAAGCTTTCTTT CATPGGLDRDNTEAFF
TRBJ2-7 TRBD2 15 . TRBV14 TGTGCCAGCAGCCGCAATAGCGGGAGTTTTAACGAGCAGTACTTC CASSRNSGSFNEQYF
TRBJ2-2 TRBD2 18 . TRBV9 TGTGCCAGCAGCGCCGTAGCGGGATCTTACACGAACACCGGGGAGCTGTTTTTT CASSAVAGSYTNTGELFF
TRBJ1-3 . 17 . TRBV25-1 TGTGCCAGCAGTGAAAGGAGTGGTGGCGGCTCTGGAAACACCATATATTTT CASSERSGGGSGNTIYF
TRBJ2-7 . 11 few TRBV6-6 TGTGCCAGCAGTCCGGGACTCCTTCGGTACTTC CASSPGLLRYF